This T cell receptor (beta chain) came from a study of T cell responses to AZD1222 COVID-19 vaccine. Overall study results and limits: Spike-specific TCRs gained breadth and depth after people received two AZD1222 doses. Nearly half of spike-specific TCRs reportedly go after variant regions that carry no mutations. At 160-218 and 743-854, vaccine-associated CD4 TCRs were dominant, and they spanned spike.

The ends lost 8 bases at V and 7 bases at J; junction bases unmatched: 6. In germline, CDR1 is LNHDA, CDR2 SQIVND (reference sequence). CDR3 length: 12 residues. Only in-frame clones appear in the TCRdb table, and some are missing; sequencing was by immunoSEQ multiplex PCR. The data hold roughly 140,000 clones, with approximately 90% observed a single time. Points on this clone: As yet, its antigen is unknown.

The gene calls are TRBV19 and TRBJ1-2; 8 bases are shared with TRBD1. This clonotype was obtained from an adult in good health. Sample: peripheral blood, taken on day 0 of AZD1222 vaccination. The CDR3 region has the DNA TGTGCCAGTTCGCAGGGGGCTGGTGGCTACACCTTC. Translated, it gives CASSQGAGGYTF.